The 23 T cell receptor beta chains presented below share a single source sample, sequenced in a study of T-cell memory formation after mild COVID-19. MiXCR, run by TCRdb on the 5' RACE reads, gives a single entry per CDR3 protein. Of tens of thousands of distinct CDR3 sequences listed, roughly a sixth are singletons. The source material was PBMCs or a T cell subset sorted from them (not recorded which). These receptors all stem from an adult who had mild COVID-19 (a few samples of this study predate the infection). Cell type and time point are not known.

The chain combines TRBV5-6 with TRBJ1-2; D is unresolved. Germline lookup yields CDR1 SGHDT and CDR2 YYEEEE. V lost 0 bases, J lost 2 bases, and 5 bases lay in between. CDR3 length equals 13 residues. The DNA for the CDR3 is TGTGCCAGCAGCTTGGTCAGCAACTATGGCTACACCTTC. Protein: CASSLVSNYGYTF.

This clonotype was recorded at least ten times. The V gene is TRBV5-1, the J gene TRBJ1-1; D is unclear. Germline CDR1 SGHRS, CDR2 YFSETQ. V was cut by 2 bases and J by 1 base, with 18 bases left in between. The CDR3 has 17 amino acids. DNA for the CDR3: TGCGCCAGCAGCTTATCCGGGATCGGTCCAGGGAACACTGAAGCTTTCTTT. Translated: CASSLSGIGPGNTEAFF.

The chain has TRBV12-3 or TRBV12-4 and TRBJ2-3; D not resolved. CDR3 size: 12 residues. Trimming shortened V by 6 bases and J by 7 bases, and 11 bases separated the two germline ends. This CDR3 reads CASSKTGYTQYF. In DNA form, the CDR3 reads TGTGCCAGCAGCAAGACTGGATATACGCAGTATTTT.

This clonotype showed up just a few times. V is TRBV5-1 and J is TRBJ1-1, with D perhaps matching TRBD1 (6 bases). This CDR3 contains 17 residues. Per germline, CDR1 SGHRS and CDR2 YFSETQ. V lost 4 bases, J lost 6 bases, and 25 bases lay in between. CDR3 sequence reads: CASSPSSGGYQVSEAFF. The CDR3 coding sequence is TGCGCCAGCAGCCCATCATCCGGGGGCTACCAAGTCTCTGAAGCTTTCTTT. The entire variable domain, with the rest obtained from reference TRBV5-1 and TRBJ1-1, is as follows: KAGVTQTPRYLIKTRGQQVTLSCSPISGHRSVSWYQQTPGQGLQFLFEYFSETQRNKGNFPGRFSGRQFSNSRSEMNVSTLELGDSALYLCASSPSSGGYQVSEAFFGQGTRLTVV.

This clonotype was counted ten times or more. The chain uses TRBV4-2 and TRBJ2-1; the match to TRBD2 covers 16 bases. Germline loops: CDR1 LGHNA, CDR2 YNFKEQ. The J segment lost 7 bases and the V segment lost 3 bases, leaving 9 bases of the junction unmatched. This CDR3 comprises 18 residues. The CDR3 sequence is CASSHPGLAGGPGNEQFF. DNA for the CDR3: TGTGCCAGCAGCCACCCGGGACTAGCGGGAGGGCCCGGGAATGAGCAGTTCTTC.

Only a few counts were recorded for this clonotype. The CDR3 loop is CASSERGYSPLHF. CDR3 sequence (DNA): TGTGCCAGCAGTGAACGGGGTTATTCACCCCTCCACTTT. The chain couples TRBV2 to TRBJ1-6; D is unresolved. V lost 2 bases and J lost 8, with 7 bases in between. The CDR3 runs 13 residues. Germline V lookup: CDR1 SNHLY, CDR2 FYNNEI.

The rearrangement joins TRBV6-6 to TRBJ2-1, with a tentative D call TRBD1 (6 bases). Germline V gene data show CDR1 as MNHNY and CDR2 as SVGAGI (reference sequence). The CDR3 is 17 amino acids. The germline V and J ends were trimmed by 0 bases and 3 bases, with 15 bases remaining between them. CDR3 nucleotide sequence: TGTGCCAGCAGTTACTCGTGGGGGCAAGAAGGCTACAATGAGCAGTTCTTC. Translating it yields CASSYSWGQEGYNEQFF.

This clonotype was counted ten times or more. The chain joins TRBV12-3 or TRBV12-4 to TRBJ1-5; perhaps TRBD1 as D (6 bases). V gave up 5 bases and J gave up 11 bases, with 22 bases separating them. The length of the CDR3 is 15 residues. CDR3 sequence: CASSLGQTWGPAQHF. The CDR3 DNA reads TGTGCCAGCAGTCTCGGACAGACCTGGGGCCCAGCCCAGCATTTT.

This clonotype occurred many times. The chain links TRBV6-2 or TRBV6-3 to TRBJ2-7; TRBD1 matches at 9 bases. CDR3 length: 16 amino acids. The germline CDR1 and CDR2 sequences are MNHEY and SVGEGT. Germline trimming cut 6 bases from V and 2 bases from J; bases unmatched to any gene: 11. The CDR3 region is CASSKVPGTGTYEQYF. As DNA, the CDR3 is TGTGCCAGCAGCAAGGTACCCGGGACAGGGACCTACGAGCAGTACTTC.

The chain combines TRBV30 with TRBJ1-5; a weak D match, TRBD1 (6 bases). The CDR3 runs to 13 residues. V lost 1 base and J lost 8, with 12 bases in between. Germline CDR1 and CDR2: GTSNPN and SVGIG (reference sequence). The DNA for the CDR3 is TGTGCCTGGAGTGAGACAGGTACTGAGCCCCAGCATTTT. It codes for CAWSETGTEPQHF.

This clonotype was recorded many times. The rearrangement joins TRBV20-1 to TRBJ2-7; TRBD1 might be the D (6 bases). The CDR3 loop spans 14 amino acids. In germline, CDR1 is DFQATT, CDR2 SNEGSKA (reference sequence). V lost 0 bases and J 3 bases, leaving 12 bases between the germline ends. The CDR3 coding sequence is TGCAGTGCTAGAGATAGGGACATGGGCTACGAGCAGTACTTC. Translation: CSARDRDMGYEQYF.

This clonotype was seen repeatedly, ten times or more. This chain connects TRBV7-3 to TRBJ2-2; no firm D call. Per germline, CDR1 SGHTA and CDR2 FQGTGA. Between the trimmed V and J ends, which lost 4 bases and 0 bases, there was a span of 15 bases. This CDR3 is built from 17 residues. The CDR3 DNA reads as TGTGCCAGCAGCTCCTCTCCGTTAACCACGAACACCGGGGAGCTGTTTTTT. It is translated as CASSSSPLTTNTGELFF.

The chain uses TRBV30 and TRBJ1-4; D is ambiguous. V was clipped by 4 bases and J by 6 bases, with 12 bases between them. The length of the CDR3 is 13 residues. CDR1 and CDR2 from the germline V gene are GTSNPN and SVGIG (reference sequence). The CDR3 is CAWKVARHEKLFF. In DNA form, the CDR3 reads TGTGCCTGGAAAGTGGCGAGGCATGAAAAACTGTTTTTT. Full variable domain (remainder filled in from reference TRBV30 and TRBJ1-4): SQTIHQWPATLVQPVGSPLSLECTVEGTSNPNLYWYRQAAGRGLQLLFYSVGIGQISSEVPQNLSASRPQDRQFILSSKKLLLSDSGFYLCAWKVARHEKLFFGSGTQLSVL.

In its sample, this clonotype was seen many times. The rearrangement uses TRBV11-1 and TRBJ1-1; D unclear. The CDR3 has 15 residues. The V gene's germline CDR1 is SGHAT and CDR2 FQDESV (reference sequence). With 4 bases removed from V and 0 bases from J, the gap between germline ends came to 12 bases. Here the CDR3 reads CASSSSRTMNTEAFF. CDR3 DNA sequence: TGTGCCAGCAGCTCAAGCAGGACCATGAACACTGAAGCTTTCTTT.

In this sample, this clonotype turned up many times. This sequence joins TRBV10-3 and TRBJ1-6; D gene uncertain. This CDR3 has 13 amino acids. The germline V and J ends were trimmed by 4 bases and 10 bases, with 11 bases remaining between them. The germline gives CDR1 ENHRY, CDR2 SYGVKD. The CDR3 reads CAISGQEGSPLHF. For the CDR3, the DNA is TGTGCCATCAGTGGCCAGGAGGGCTCACCCCTCCACTTT.

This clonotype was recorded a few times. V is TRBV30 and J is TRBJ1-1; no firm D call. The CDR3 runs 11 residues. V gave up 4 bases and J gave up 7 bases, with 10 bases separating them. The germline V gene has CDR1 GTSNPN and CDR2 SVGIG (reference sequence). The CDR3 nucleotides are TGTGCCTGGACGCGAGGGAGTGAAGCTTTCTTT. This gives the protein CAWTRGSEAFF.

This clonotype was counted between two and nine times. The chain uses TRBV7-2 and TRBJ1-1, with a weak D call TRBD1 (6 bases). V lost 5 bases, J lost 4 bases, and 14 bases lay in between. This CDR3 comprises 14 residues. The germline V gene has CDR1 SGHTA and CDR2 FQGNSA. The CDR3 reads CASSTDRRFTEAFF. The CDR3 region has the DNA TGTGCCAGCAGCACCGACAGGCGGTTCACTGAAGCTTTCTTT. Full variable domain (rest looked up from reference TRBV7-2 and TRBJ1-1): GAGVSQSPSNKVTEKGKDVELRCDPISGHTALYWYRQSLGQGLEFLIYFQGNSAPDKSGLPSDRFSAERTGGSVSTLTIQRTQQEDSAVYLCASSTDRRFTEAFFGQGTRLTVV.

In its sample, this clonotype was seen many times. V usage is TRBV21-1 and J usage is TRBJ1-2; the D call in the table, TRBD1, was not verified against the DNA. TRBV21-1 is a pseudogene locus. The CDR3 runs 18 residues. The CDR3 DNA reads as TGTGCCAGCAGCAAAGACCATAGTTGGGACAGGGGTGAGGATGGCTACACCTTC. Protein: CASSKDHSWDRGEDGYTF.

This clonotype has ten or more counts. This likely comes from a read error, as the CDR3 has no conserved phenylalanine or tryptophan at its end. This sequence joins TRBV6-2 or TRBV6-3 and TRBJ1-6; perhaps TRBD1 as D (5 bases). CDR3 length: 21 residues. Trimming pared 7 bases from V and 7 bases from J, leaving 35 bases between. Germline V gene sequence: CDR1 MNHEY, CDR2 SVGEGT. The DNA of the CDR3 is TGTGCCAGCACCCCATCCCCCCTCGACCCTTTGCTCAGGGTCGGGAATTCACCCCTCCACCTT. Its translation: CASTPSPLDPLLRVGNSPLHL.

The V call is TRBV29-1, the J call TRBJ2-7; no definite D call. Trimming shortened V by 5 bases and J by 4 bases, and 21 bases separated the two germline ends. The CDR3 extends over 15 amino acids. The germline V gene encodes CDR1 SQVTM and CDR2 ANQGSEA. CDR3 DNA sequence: TGCAGCGTTTGGGAATTTAGGAAGTCAATTTACGAGCAGTACTTC. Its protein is CSVWEFRKSIYEQYF.

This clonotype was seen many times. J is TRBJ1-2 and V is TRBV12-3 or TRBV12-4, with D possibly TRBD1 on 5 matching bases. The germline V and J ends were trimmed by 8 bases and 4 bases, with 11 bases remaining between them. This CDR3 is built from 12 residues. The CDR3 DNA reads TGTGCCAGCGGTACCGGGGCCTATGGCTACACCTTC. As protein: CASGTGAYGYTF.

The CDR3 loop is CASTGSGPNEQFF. The CDR3 coding sequence is TGTGCCAGCACGGGGAGCGGACCCAATGAGCAGTTCTTC. The V and J genes are TRBV12-3 or TRBV12-4 and TRBJ2-1; the D gene is possibly TRBD2 (5 bases). The CDR3 is made up of 13 amino acids. V lost 7 bases, J lost 6 bases, and 13 bases lay in between.

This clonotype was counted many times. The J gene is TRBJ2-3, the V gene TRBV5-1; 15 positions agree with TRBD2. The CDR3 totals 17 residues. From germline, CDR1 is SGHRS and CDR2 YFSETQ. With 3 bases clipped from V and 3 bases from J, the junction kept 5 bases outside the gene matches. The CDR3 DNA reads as TGCGCCAGCAGCTATGGACTAGCGGGGGGGCAAACAGATACGCAGTATTTT. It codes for CASSYGLAGGQTDTQYF.